This T cell receptor (beta chain) was identified during a study of T cell responses to AZD1222 COVID-19 vaccine. Study-level points and caveats: Seropositive at baseline were only a handful of AZD1222 recipients.

Repertoires were generated with immunoSEQ multiplex PCR, while TCRdb's copy carries only in-frame clones and drops some. The sample has tens of thousands of clones; about nine tenths are singletons. This clone was seen only a few times. Its antigen is currently unknown. This CDR3 contains 15 residues. Germline loops: CDR1 MNHEY, CDR2 SVGAGI. Trimming left V 5 bases short and J 7 bases short, with 20 bases between. V usage is TRBV6-5 and J usage is TRBJ1-1; D is perhaps TRBD1 (5 bases). The receptor was isolated from an adult who received the AZD1222 COVID-19 vaccine. The sequencing used peripheral blood, collected 28 days after the second AZD1222 dose. CDR3 protein: CASSPVGTGQDEAFF. The CDR3 region has the DNA TGTGCCAGCAGTCCGGTGGGGACCGGTCAAGATGAAGCTTTCTTT.